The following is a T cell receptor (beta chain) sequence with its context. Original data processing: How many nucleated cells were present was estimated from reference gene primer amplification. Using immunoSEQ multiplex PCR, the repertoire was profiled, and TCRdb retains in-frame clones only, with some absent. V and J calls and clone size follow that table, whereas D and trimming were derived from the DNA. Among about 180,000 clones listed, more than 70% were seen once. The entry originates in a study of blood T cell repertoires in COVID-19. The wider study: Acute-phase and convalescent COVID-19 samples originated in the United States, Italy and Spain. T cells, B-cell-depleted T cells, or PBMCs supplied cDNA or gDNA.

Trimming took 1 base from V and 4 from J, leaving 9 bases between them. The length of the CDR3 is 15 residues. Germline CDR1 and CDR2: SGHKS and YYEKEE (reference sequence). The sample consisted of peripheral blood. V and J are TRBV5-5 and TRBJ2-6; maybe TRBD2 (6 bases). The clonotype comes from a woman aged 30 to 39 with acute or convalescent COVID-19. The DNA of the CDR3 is TGTGCCAGCAGCTTGCGGGGAGGCGGGGCCAACGTCCTGACTTTC. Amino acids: CASSLRGGGANVLTF.